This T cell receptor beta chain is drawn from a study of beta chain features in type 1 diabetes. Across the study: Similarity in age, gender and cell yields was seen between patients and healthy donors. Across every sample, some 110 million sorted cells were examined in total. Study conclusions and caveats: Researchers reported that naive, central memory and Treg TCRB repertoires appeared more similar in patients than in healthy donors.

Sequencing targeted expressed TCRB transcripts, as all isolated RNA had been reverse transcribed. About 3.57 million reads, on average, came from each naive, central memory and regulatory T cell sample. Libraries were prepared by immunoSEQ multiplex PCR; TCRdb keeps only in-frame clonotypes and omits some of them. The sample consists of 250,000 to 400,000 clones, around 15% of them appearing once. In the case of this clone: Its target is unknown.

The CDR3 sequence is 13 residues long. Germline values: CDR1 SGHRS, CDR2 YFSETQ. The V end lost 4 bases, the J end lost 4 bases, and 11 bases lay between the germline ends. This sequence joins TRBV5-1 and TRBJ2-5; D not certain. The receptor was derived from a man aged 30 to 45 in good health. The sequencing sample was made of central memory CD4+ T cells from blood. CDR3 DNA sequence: TGCGCCAGCAGCGAAACTCTCGGAGAGACCCAGTACTTC. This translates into CASSETLGETQYF.